The clone carrying this T cell receptor beta chain has only a few counts. In the authors' methods: Amplification of reference gene primers was used by the study to estimate nucleated cell counts. The method was immunoSEQ multiplex PCR; TCRdb's version includes in-frame clones alone and lacks a portion of them. D and trimming come from the DNA, and the V and J calls and clone size come from that table. The sample lists 250,000 to 350,000 clones; around four fifths were seen once. These data are taken from a study of blood T cell repertoires in COVID-19. The overall study: Italy, Spain and the United States were the sources of the convalescent and acute COVID-19 samples. PBMCs, B-cell-depleted T cells, or T cells provided the cDNA or gDNA that made up the material.

J gave up 0 bases and V 8 bases, and 6 bases lay outside the gene matches. Germline V lookup: CDR1 SGHRS, CDR2 YFSETQ. This CDR3 has 14 amino acids. Input material: peripheral blood. The clonotype comes from a woman aged 50 to 60 with active or convalescent COVID-19. The V and J genes are TRBV5-1 and TRBJ2-3, with TRBD1 identical over 7 bases. CDR3 loop: CASIQGSSTDTQYF. Written as DNA, the CDR3 is TGCGCCAGTATACAGGGGAGTAGCACAGATACGCAGTATTTT.